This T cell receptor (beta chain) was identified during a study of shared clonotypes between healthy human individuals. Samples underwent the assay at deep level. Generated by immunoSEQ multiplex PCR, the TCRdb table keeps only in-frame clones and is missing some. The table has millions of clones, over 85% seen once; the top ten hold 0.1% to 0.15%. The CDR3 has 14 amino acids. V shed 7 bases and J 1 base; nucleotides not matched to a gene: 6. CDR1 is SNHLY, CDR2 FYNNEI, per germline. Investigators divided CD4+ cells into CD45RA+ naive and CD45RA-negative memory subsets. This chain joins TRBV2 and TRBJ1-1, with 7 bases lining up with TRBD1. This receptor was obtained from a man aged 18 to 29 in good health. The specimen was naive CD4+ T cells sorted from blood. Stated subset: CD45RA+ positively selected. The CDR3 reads CASTSTGENTEAFF. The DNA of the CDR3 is TGTGCCAGCACGTCTACAGGGGAGAACACTGAAGCTTTCTTT. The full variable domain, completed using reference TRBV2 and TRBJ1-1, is EPEVTQTPSHQVTQMGQEVILRCVPISNHLYFYWYRQILGQKVEFLVSFYNNEISEKSEIFDDQFSVERPDGSNFTLKIRSTKLEDSAMYFCASTSTGENTEAFFGQGTRLTVV.